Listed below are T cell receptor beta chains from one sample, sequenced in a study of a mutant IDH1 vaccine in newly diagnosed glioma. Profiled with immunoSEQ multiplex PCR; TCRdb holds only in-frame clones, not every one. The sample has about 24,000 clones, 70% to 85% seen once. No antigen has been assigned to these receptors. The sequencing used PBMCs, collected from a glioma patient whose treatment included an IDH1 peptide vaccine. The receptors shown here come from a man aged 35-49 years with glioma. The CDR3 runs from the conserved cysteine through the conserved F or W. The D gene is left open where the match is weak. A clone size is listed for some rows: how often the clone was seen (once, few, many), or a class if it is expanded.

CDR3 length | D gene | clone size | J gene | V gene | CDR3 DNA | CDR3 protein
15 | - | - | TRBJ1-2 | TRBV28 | TGTGCCAGCAGCCCCATCGGGACGCACAACTATGGCTACACCTTC | CASSPIGTHNYGYTF
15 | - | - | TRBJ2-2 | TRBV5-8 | TGTGCCAGCAGCTTCGGTGATCCGAACACCGGGGAGCTGTTTTTT | CASSFGDPNTGELFF
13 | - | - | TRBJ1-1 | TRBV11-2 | TGTGCCAGCAGCTTGTCGGGATCCACTGAAGCTTTCTTT | CASSLSGSTEAFF
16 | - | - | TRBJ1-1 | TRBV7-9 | TGTGCCAGCAGCTTAGCGAAGTCAGGAGGGAACACTGAAGCTTTCTTT | CASSLAKSGGNTEAFF
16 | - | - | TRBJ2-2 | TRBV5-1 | TGCGCCAGCAGCTTGCGTCAGGGGCAGAACACCGGGGAGCTGTTTTTT | CASSLRQGQNTGELFF
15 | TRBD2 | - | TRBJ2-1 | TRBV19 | TGTGCCAGTAGTAAGACTAGCGGGCCATACAATGAGCAGTTCTTC | CASSKTSGPYNEQFF
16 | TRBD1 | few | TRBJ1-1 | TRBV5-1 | TGCGCCAGCAGCTTGTCAGACAGGGGGGCGAACACTGAAGCTTTCTTT | CASSLSDRGANTEAFF
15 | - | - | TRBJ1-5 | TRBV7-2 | TGTGCCAGCAGCTTAGGACACTATAGCAATCAGCCCCGGCATTTT | CASSLGHYSNQPRHF
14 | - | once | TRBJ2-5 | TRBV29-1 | TGCAGCGTTGAATCGGCTAGCGTACAAGAGACCCAGTACTTC | CSVESASVQETQYF
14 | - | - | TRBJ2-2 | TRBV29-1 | TGCAGCGCCCTAATACAGCGAATGACCGGGGAGCTGTTTTTT | CSALIQRMTGELFF
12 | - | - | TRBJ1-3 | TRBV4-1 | TGCGCCAGCAGCCTTCCCGGAAACACCATATATTTT | CASSLPGNTIYF
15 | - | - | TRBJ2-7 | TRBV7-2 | TGTGCCAGCAGCTTAGCGGGACTCCAGTTCTATGAGCAGTACTTC | CASSLAGLQFYEQYF